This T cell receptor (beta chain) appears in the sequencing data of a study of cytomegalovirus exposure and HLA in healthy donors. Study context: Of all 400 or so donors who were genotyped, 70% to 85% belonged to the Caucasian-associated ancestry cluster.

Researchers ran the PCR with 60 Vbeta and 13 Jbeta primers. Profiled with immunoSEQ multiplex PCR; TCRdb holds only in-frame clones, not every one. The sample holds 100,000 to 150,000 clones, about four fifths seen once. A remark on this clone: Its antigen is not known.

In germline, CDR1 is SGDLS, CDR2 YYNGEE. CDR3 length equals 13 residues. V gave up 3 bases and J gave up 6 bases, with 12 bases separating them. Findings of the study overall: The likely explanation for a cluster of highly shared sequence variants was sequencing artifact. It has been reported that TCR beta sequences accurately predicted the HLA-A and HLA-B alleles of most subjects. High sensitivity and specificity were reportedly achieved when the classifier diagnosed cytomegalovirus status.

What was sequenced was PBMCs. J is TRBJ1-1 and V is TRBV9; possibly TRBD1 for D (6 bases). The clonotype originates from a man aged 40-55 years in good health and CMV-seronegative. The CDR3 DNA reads TGTGCCAGCAGCGGGACAGTATTTTCTGAAGCTTTCTTT. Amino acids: CASSGTVFSEAFF.